Below, 8 T cell receptor beta chains from the same sample are listed, as sequenced in a study of technical replicates of blood from several donors. Some clones are missing from TCRdb's copy, which holds only in-frame ones; the method was immunoSEQ multiplex PCR. The data contain under 85,000 clones, roughly 96% of them singletons. The specimen was T cells isolated from PBMCs. These receptors all stem from a human donor in good health.

A few counts support this clone. This chain joins TRBV6-5 and TRBJ1-1; D is uncertain. The V end was cut by 2 bases, the J end by 1 base, with 11 bases between. Looked up from germline, CDR1 is MNHEY and CDR2 is SVGAGI. The CDR3 contains 15 residues. The CDR3 reads CASSYSVLGNTEAFF. DNA for the CDR3: TGTGCCAGCAGTTACAGCGTGCTAGGGAACACTGAAGCTTTCTTT.

V and J are TRBV30 and TRBJ2-7; a weak D match, TRBD1 (6 bases). V shed 7 bases and J shed 0 bases, with 10 bases lying between them. CDR3 length: 12 amino acids. Germline CDR1 GTSNPN, CDR2 SVGIG (reference sequence). The chain's CDR3 is CASQTGSYEQYF. CDR3 in DNA: TGTGCCTCCCAGACAGGCTCCTACGAGCAGTACTTC.

This clone was found once. The chain links TRBV5-1 to TRBJ2-7, with D perhaps matching TRBD1 (5 bases). The V gene's germline CDR1 is SGHRS and CDR2 YFSETQ. The V end lost 0 bases, the J end lost 1 base, and 8 bases lay between the germline ends. The CDR3 totals 14 residues. The CDR3 bases are TGCGCCAGCAGCTTGGTGGCAGGGTCCTACGAGCAGTACTTC. Protein: CASSLVAGSYEQYF.

The chain has TRBV6-4 and TRBJ1-1; 8 bases line up with TRBD1. CDR3 length equals 13 residues. The germline gives CDR1 MRHNA, CDR2 SNTAGT. Unmatched junction bases numbered 6, after V lost 8 bases and J lost 4 bases. CDR3 amino acids: CASRDRRGTEAFF. The CDR3 DNA reads TGTGCCAGCCGGGACAGGAGGGGCACTGAAGCTTTCTTT.

The chain combines TRBV7-9 with TRBJ1-4; 9 bases match TRBD1. The CDR3 length is 14 residues. With 5 bases clipped from V and 5 bases from J, the junction kept 3 bases outside the gene matches. Germline V gives CDR1 SEHNR, CDR2 FQNEAQ (reference sequence). The CDR3: CASSRGQGNEKLFF. CDR3 nucleotides: TGTGCCAGCAGCCGGGGACAGGGAAATGAAAAACTGTTTTTT.

DNA of the CDR3: TGTGCCAGCACAGTGGTCGGGTCCCTTTCCTACGAGCAGTACTTC. Translating gives CASTVVGSLSYEQYF. V usage is TRBV7-9 and J usage is TRBJ2-7; D unresolved. Per germline, CDR1 SEHNR and CDR2 FQNEAQ (reference sequence). The CDR3 is 15 amino acids. The V end was cut by 7 bases, the J end by 1 base, with 17 bases between.

This chain connects TRBV5-6 to TRBJ1-5, with D uncertain. This CDR3 is built from 12 residues. Trimming pared 2 bases from V and 4 bases from J, leaving 4 bases between. CDR1 and CDR2 (germline): SGHDT, YYEEEE. The CDR3 nucleotides are TGTGCCAGCAGCTTCGGGAATCAGCCCCAGCATTTT. Its translation is CASSFGNQPQHF. Based on the CDR3 plus reference TRBV5-6 and TRBJ1-5, the full variable domain is DAGVTQSPTHLIKTRGQQVTLRCSPKSGHDTVSWYQQALGQGPQFIFQYYEEEERQRGNFPDRFSGHQFPNYSSELNVNALLLGDSALYLCASSFGNQPQHFGDGTRLSIL.

The chain employs TRBV6-5 and TRBJ1-2; TRBD1 might be the D (5 bases). CDR3 length: 12 amino acids. With 2 bases removed from V and 8 bases from J, the gap between germline ends came to 9 bases. The germline V gene has CDR1 MNHEY and CDR2 SVGAGI. CDR3 bases: TGTGCCAGCAGTTACGGACAAACGGGCTACACCTTC. It yields the protein CASSYGQTGYTF.